The T cell receptor (beta chain) described here comes from a study of TIL therapy for anti-PD-1-resistant metastatic lung cancer. The overall study: Most patients had lung adenocarcinoma; several tumors were EGFR-mutant, two ALK-rearranged; half smoked currently or formerly.

Germline values: CDR1 LNHDA, CDR2 SQIVND (reference sequence). The J segment lost 8 bases and the V segment lost 6 bases, leaving 12 bases of the junction unmatched. CDR3 length equals 15 residues. The table lists this clone with a few counts. Sequencing used immunoSEQ v3. Produced via immunoSEQ multiplex PCR; TCRdb's table is partial and in-frame only. The repertoire holds about 50,000 clones, with over 65% as singletons. Time point denoted: pre-treatment sample, taken before nivolumab and TIL therapy. The tumor samples were excised metastases, mostly pleural nodules or supraclavicular lymph nodes. Progressing patients received lymphodepletion, expanded TIL infusion and IL-2. Patients were adults with stage 4 NSCLC.

The source was tumor tissue, collected at baseline. The receptor was isolated from a person aged 25 to 85 with non-small cell lung cancer. The chain uses TRBV19 and TRBJ1-5; 8 bases match TRBD1. CDR3 in DNA: TGTGCCAGTAGAGACCGGGACAGGATAACGGAGCCCCAGCATTTT. Protein product: CASRDRDRITEPQHF.